The 30 T cell receptor beta chains below come from one sample, sequenced in a study of post-analysis software for immune sequencing data. Whole-study results and caveats: Patients showed TRBV5-6, TRBV5-1 and TRBV20-1 among 4 or 5 TRBV segments more frequent than in controls.

These receptors' antigens are unknown. Every TCR beta cDNA library bore unique molecular identifiers. TCRdb ran MiXCR on the PCR reads and lists one entry per CDR3 protein. The profile covers roughly 650,000 distinct CDR3 sequences, with 59% appearing a single time and around 11% taken by the ten largest. What was sequenced was blood. The receptors shown here come from a girl aged 2-10 years with multiple sclerosis.

The chain combines TRBV6-5 with TRBJ2-1; tentative D call: TRBD2 (6 bases). The ends were cut back, 5 bases at V and 0 bases at J, with 11 bases in the middle. CDR3 length equals 15 residues. Germline V gene sequence: CDR1 MNHEY, CDR2 SVGAGI. This chain's CDR3 is CASSNDGSSYNEQFF. CDR3 nucleotides: TGTGCCAGCAGTAACGACGGGAGCTCCTACAATGAGCAGTTCTTC.

This clonotype was seen only a few times. J is TRBJ2-5 and V is TRBV20-1; D gene unclear. The V end lost 2 bases, the J end lost 0 bases, and 4 bases lay between the germline ends. This CDR3 is 12 amino acids long. Germline CDR1 is DFQATT and CDR2 is SNEGSKA (reference sequence). The CDR3 protein is CSARRYQETQYF. The CDR3 region has the DNA TGCAGTGCTAGACGGTACCAAGAGACCCAGTACTTC.

This clonotype was seen more than once but under ten times. The rearrangement joins TRBV6-2 or TRBV6-3 to TRBJ2-1; the match to TRBD2 covers 9 bases. Germline CDR1 is MNHEY and CDR2 is SVGEGT. This CDR3 comprises 15 residues. Trimming cost V 8 bases and J 0 bases; bases outside gene matches: 5. The CDR3 sequence is CASRWTSVSYNEQFF. The CDR3 DNA reads TGTGCCAGCCGCTGGACTAGCGTCTCCTACAATGAGCAGTTCTTC.

The rearrangement joins TRBV11-1 to TRBJ1-3; 7 bases align to TRBD1. The CDR3 has 16 residues. With V trimmed by 5 bases and J by 0 bases, 7 bases remained unmatched. Looked up from germline, CDR1 is SGHAT and CDR2 is FQDESV (reference sequence). The CDR3 DNA is TGTGCCAGCAGCCACTCCGGGACAGCCTCTGGAAACACCATATATTTT. This codes for CASSHSGTASGNTIYF. Together with reference TRBV11-1 and TRBJ1-3, the CDR3 gives the full variable domain: EAEVAQSPRYKITEKSQAVAFWCDPISGHATLYWYRQILGQGPELLVQFQDESVVDDSQLPKDRFSAERLKGVDSTLKIQPAELGDSAMYLCASSHSGTASGNTIYFGEGSWLTVV.

The J gene is TRBJ2-1, the V gene TRBV27; D is unresolved. The CDR3 runs 12 residues. Trimming took 8 bases from V and 4 from J, leaving 9 bases between them. Germline CDR1 reads MNHEY; CDR2 reads SMNVEV (reference sequence). CDR3 nucleotide sequence: TGTGCCAGCGGAGAACTGTACAATGAGCAGTTCTTC. This codes for CASGELYNEQFF.

A few counts support this clonotype. The chain employs TRBV15 and TRBJ2-7, with D possibly being TRBD1 (6 bases). V was pared by 4 bases and J by 2 bases, with 9 bases between. Germline V CDR1 and CDR2: LNHNV, YYDKDF (reference sequence). This CDR3 is built from 13 residues. CDR3 region: CATSMHRAYEQYF. CDR3 DNA sequence: TGTGCCACCAGCATGCACAGGGCCTACGAGCAGTACTTC.

The gene calls are TRBV6-2 or TRBV6-3 and TRBJ2-3, with D uncertain. Between the trimmed V and J ends, which lost 6 bases and 1 base, there was a span of 11 bases. The CDR3 length is 14 residues. The germline V gene has CDR1 MNHEY and CDR2 SVGEGT. The CDR3 DNA is TGTGCCAGCAGCAAGGACGCTGGCACAGATACGCAGTATTTT. It specifies CASSKDAGTDTQYF.

This clonotype appeared a single time. The chain couples TRBV4-1 to TRBJ2-1; perhaps TRBD1 as D (7 bases). Germline V gene lookup returns CDR1 MGHRA and CDR2 YSYEKL. V shed 0 bases and J shed 8 bases, with 14 bases lying between them. The CDR3 is 15 residues long. CDR3 nucleotide sequence: TGCGCCAGCAGCCAAGAGACAGGGAGGATCGATGAGCAGTTCTTC. Its translation: CASSQETGRIDEQFF.

The V and J genes are TRBV6-2 or TRBV6-3 and TRBJ1-1, with 7 bases fitting TRBD1. CDR1 MNHEY and CDR2 SVGEGT come from the germline V gene. The V and J ends lost 5 bases and 7 bases, in that order; junction bases with no gene match: 10. The CDR3 runs 14 residues. CDR3 region: CASSTTGVLVEAFF. The CDR3 DNA sequence: TGTGCCAGCAGTACAACAGGGGTTCTGGTTGAAGCTTTCTTT.

This chain uses TRBV18 with TRBJ2-7; D gene unclear. Looked up from germline, CDR1 is KGHSH and CDR2 is LQKENI. This CDR3 comprises 12 residues. Between the trimmed V and J ends, which lost 2 bases and 6 bases, there was a span of 8 bases. CDR3 in amino acids: CASSPYNSEQYF. DNA for the CDR3: TGTGCCAGCTCACCATACAACAGCGAGCAGTACTTC.

This clonotype showed up just a few times. The V gene is TRBV4-1, the J gene TRBJ2-5, with TRBD1 matching 9 bases. The CDR3 runs to 15 residues. The V and J ends lost 3 bases and 2 bases, in that order; junction bases with no gene match: 4. Germline-derived CDR1 and CDR2 are MGHRA and YSYEKL. Here the CDR3 reads CASSHPDRGQETQYF. The CDR3 nucleotides read TGCGCCAGCAGCCATCCCGACAGGGGGCAAGAGACCCAGTACTTC.

This clonotype was counted a few times. The CDR3 loop reads CASSRSAYEQYF. CDR3 sequence (DNA): TGTGCCAGCAGCCGGTCCGCCTACGAGCAGTACTTC. The chain joins TRBV12-3 or TRBV12-4 to TRBJ2-7; D remains unclear. Trimming cost V 6 bases and J 2 bases, with 8 bases left between them. The CDR3 is made up of 12 amino acids.

This clonotype occurred a few times. The chain joins TRBV4-3 to TRBJ2-3, with D possibly being TRBD1 (6 bases). Germline CDR1 reads LGHNA; CDR2 reads YSLEER. This CDR3 comprises 17 residues. Trimming stripped 4 bases from V and 0 bases from J, with 17 bases between. This CDR3 reads CASSPTQGRASTDTQYF. CDR3 DNA sequence: TGCGCCAGCAGCCCAACGCAGGGGCGAGCTAGCACAGATACGCAGTATTTT.

This clonotype was counted between two and nine times. The J gene is TRBJ2-3, the V gene TRBV5-5; 7 positions match TRBD2. The CDR3 runs to 15 residues. Germline V gene data show CDR1 as SGHKS and CDR2 as YYEKEE (reference sequence). V dropped 0 bases and J dropped 2; count of bases not matched to a gene: 3. The CDR3 sequence: CASSLGTRYTDTQYF. DNA of the CDR3: TGTGCCAGCAGCTTGGGGACTAGATACACAGATACGCAGTATTTT.

The rearrangement uses TRBV7-9 and TRBJ2-1; no firm D call. The CDR3 consists of 15 residues. The V and J ends lost 3 bases and 9 bases respectively, with 18 bases between them. Germline CDR1 reads SEHNR; CDR2 reads FQNEAQ (reference sequence). In DNA, the CDR3 is TGTGCCAGCAGCTTTCTCGCCAGTGGGGATGGTGAGCAGTTCTTC. The encoded protein is CASSFLASGDGEQFF.

The V call is TRBV3-1, the J call TRBJ2-5, with 10 bases lining up with TRBD2. Germline trimming cut 1 base from V and 12 bases from J; bases unmatched to any gene: 8. Germline CDR1 is LGHDT and CDR2 is YNNKEL (reference sequence). The CDR3 totals 14 residues. The CDR3 DNA reads as TGTGCCAGCAGCCAAGTGCCTAGCGGGAGTATGAAGTACTTC. This codes for CASSQVPSGSMKYF.

The J gene is TRBJ2-1, the V gene TRBV20-1, with 7 bases fitting TRBD1. J was trimmed by 9 bases and V by 4 bases; bases with no gene match: 15. This CDR3 contains 15 residues. CDR1 and CDR2 (germline): DFQATT, SNEGSKA (reference sequence). The CDR3 DNA sequence: TGCAGTGCTACCAAGGTATCAGGGGGACATGGTGAGCAGTTCTTC. It codes for CSATKVSGGHGEQFF.

The rearrangement uses TRBV29-1 and TRBJ2-1, with 13 bases matching TRBD2. The CDR3 covers 15 residues. Unmatched junction bases numbered 4, after V lost 6 bases and J lost 2 bases. Germline CDR1 reads SQVTM; CDR2 reads ANQGSEA. The DNA for the CDR3 is TGCAGCGTCGTACTAGCGGGAGGGCCCTACAATGAGCAGTTCTTC. As protein: CSVVLAGGPYNEQFF.

In its sample, this clonotype was seen a few times. The chain joins TRBV5-1 to TRBJ2-5, with D possibly matching TRBD2 (5 bases). CDR1 and CDR2 (germline): SGHRS, YFSETQ. The CDR3 is 15 amino acids. V lost 0 bases and J lost 5, with 14 bases in between. CDR3 in amino acids: CASSLETPEVETQYF. CDR3 nucleotides: TGCGCCAGCAGCTTGGAGACCCCGGAGGTGGAGACCCAGTACTTC. Using reference TRBV5-1 and TRBJ2-5 for the parts outside the CDR3, the full variable domain is KAGVTQTPRYLIKTRGQQVTLSCSPISGHRSVSWYQQTPGQGLQFLFEYFSETQRNKGNFPGRFSGRQFSNSRSEMNVSTLELGDSALYLCASSLETPEVETQYFGPGTRLLVL.

About this clonotype: The junction differs from germline at one of its ends, possibly a read error. The chain employs TRBV20-1 and TRBJ2-5; D not resolved. Germline CDR1 and CDR2: DFQATT and SNEGSKA (reference sequence). The CDR3 loop spans 11 amino acids. The CDR3 coding sequence is TGCGGTGCTAGACCCCAAGAGACCCAGTACTTC. It codes for CGARPQETQYF.

This chain links TRBV24-1 with TRBJ2-3; no reliable D call. V was trimmed by 0 bases and J by 0 bases, leaving 6 bases between them. CDR1 is KGHDR and CDR2 is SFDVKD in the germline V gene. The CDR3 contains 15 residues. CDR3 coding DNA: TGTGCCACCAGTGATTTGCCCACTAGCACAGATACGCAGTATTTT. The encoded protein is CATSDLPTSTDTQYF.

The V call is TRBV11-2, the J call TRBJ2-5, with D perhaps given as TRBD1 or TRBD2 (5 bases each). The J call may be faulty, since TRBJ2-7 better matches the DNA end. Germline assignment: CDR1 SGHAT and CDR2 FQNNGV. The CDR3 is 13 residues long. CDR3 region: CASSWDRPDEQYF. CDR3 nucleotide sequence: TGTGCCAGCAGCTGGGACCGACCGGACGAGCAGTACTTC.

This clonotype is a singleton in its sample. The chain recombines TRBV6-2 or TRBV6-3 with TRBJ2-3, with 13 bases aligning to TRBD2. The CDR3 is 19 amino acids. The germline V gene encodes CDR1 MNHEY and CDR2 SVGEGT. The junction had 11 bases not matched to a gene; V was cut back by 4 bases and J by 1 base. The CDR3 protein is CASSFGTSGIPFRTDTQYF. Here the CDR3 DNA reads TGTGCCAGCAGTTTCGGGACTAGCGGGATACCTTTTCGCACAGATACGCAGTATTTT.

This sequence joins TRBV7-2 and TRBJ2-5, with D hard to call. This CDR3 spans 15 amino acids. CDR1 and CDR2 (germline): SGHTA, FQGNSA. V lost 1 base and J lost 0, with 9 bases in between. The CDR3 region is CASSLGADHQETQYF. The CDR3 DNA sequence: TGTGCCAGCAGCTTAGGGGCAGATCACCAAGAGACCCAGTACTTC.

The chain uses TRBV6-6 and TRBJ1-2; D possibly corresponds to TRBD1 (5 bases). The CDR3 has 14 amino acids. In germline, CDR1 is MNHNY, CDR2 SVGAGI (reference sequence). Trimming removed 7 bases at V and 2 bases at J, with 14 bases between. CDR3 protein: CASMGLDNNYGYTF. In nucleotides, the CDR3 is TGTGCCAGCATGGGCCTGGACAACAACTATGGCTACACCTTC.

This clonotype was detected a few times. The genes are TRBV7-9 and TRBJ2-1, with D maybe TRBD2 (6 bases). The ends were cut back, 1 base at V and 3 bases at J, with 13 bases in the middle. Germline CDR1 SEHNR, CDR2 FQNEAQ (reference sequence). This CDR3 has 16 residues. CDR3 in DNA: TGTGCCAGCAGCTTAGAGAGGCCGCGGGGCTACAATGAGCAGTTCTTC. Translating gives CASSLERPRGYNEQFF.

This clonotype came up a few times. This chain connects TRBV9 to TRBJ2-1; no definite D call. Trimming cost V 2 bases and J 9 bases, with 12 bases left between them. CDR1 is SGDLS and CDR2 is YYNGEE in the germline V gene. CDR3 size: 13 residues. The CDR3 DNA follows: TGTGCCAGCAGCGTCCATCAGGACCGTGAGCAGTTCTTC. It yields the protein CASSVHQDREQFF.

This clonotype occurred a few times. The J gene is TRBJ2-1, the V gene TRBV6-5; 12 bases agree with TRBD2. Germline CDR1 and CDR2: MNHEY and SVGAGI. There are 15 residues in the CDR3. With V trimmed by 8 bases and J by 7 bases, 9 bases remained unmatched. CDR3 DNA sequence: TGTGCCAGCTGGACTAGCGGGGTACCGGGGAATGAGCAGTTCTTC. Residues: CASWTSGVPGNEQFF.

This sequence joins TRBV5-1 and TRBJ2-7; possible D gene TRBD2, 6 bases. The germline V gene has CDR1 SGHRS and CDR2 YFSETQ. CDR3 length equals 15 residues. V gave up 5 bases and J gave up 0 bases, with 15 bases separating them. The CDR3 DNA sequence: TGCGCCAGCAGTCCCACTAGCACCCCCTCCTACGAGCAGTACTTC. This sequence encodes CASSPTSTPSYEQYF.

In its sample, this clonotype was seen a few times. CDR3 bases: TGTGCCAGCAGGTATTGGGGACAGGCGAACACTGAAGCTTTCTTT. It encodes CASRYWGQANTEAFF. V usage is TRBV7-8 and J usage is TRBJ1-1, with 8 bases matching TRBD1. V gave up 6 bases and J gave up 1 base; unmatched junction bases: 7. CDR1 is SGHVS, CDR2 FQNEAQ, per germline. This CDR3 comprises 15 residues.